One TCR beta chain is described in this entry. Its antigen is unidentified. A 10-day culture period preceded the isolation of CD4+ T cells. Two doses of BNT162b2 or mRNA-1273 vaccine were administered to participants. Nucleocapsid antibody tests were negative, and the vaccine recipients had no prior SARS-CoV-2 infection. The sample originates from a study of vaccination effects on CD4 cells after COVID-19. Study at large: Post-vaccine specimens arrived a median 72 days past the second dose.

Here immunoSEQ multiplex PCR was the method, and the copy in TCRdb shows in-frame clones only, minus some. The data hold some 30,000 clones, with 70% to 75% observed a single time. Germline V gene data show CDR1 as KGHDR and CDR2 as SFDVKD. This CDR3 comprises 17 residues. Germline trimming cut 1 base from V and 4 bases from J; bases unmatched to any gene: 10. V and J are TRBV24-1 and TRBJ2-3, with 7 bases aligning to TRBD1. The source is a human donor who received a COVID-19 vaccine. The input for sequencing was CD4+ T cells from PBMCs cultured without peptide, taken after COVID-19 vaccination. CDR3 residues: CATSDFHRGPSADTQYF. In nucleotides, the CDR3 is TGTGCCACCAGTGATTTTCACAGGGGACCCAGCGCAGATACGCAGTATTTT.